This T cell receptor beta chain was identified during a study of T cell responses to AZD1222 COVID-19 vaccine. TCRdb keeps only in-frame clones here, not all; method: immunoSEQ multiplex PCR. Of 95,000 to 110,000 clones detected, under 95% appear once; the ten largest clones hold 20% to 25%. The CDR3 has 12 amino acids. The germline V and J ends were trimmed by 4 bases and 7 bases, with 10 bases remaining between them. CDR1 LNHDA and CDR2 SQIVND come from the germline V gene (reference sequence). General study points: Seropositive status at baseline applied to only 6 or 7 AZD1222 recipients. The study sampled repertoires only after the peak T cell response.

Worth noting for this clone: Its specificity is not known.

This chain links TRBV19 with TRBJ2-5; the D gene is possibly TRBD2 (5 bases). The starting material was peripheral blood, obtained on day 0 of AZD1222 vaccination. The TCR sequence derives from an adult in good health. The CDR3 spells CASSTDWGTQYF. The CDR3 bases are TGTGCCAGTAGTACGGACTGGGGGACCCAGTACTTC.